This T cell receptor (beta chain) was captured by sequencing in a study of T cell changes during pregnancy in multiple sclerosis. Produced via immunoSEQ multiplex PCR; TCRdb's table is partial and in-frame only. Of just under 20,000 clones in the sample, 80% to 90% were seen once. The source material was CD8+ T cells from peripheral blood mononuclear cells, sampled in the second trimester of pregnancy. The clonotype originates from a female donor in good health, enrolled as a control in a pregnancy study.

CDR3 amino acids: CASSPIVGTGGEKLFF. DNA for the CDR3: TGTGCCAGTAGCCCCATAGTAGGGACAGGCGGTGAAAAACTGTTTTTT. The J gene is TRBJ1-4, the V gene TRBV19; 8 bases match TRBD1. Germline V lookup: CDR1 LNHDA, CDR2 SQIVND (reference sequence). V shed 6 bases, J shed 7 bases, and the junction held 13 bases outside the gene matches. The CDR3 is made up of 16 amino acids.